The 23 T cell receptor beta chains given below trace back to one sample, sequenced in a study of HIV-infected patients and healthy controls. Reverse transcription used about 510 ng RNA and constant-region primers for alpha and beta. Separate chain-specific third strand synthesis with multiplexing indices produced the alpha and beta libraries. TCRdb reprocessed the 5' RACE reads with MiXCR, giving one entry per CDR3 protein. The repertoire holds about 17,000 distinct CDR3 sequences, with roughly 6% as singletons. The repertoire came from unfractionated whole blood and reflected all unsorted peripheral T cells. Material for sequencing was blood. The receptors stem from an adult in good health.

This clonotype is classed as medium-sized. V gene TRBV7-9 combines with J gene TRBJ2-5; the match to TRBD1 covers 7 bases. CDR1 is SEHNR, CDR2 FQNEAQ, per germline (reference sequence). This CDR3 spans 14 amino acids. J lost 1 base, V lost 4 bases, and 3 bases had no gene match. This CDR3 is CASSSTGFQETQYF. The CDR3 region has the DNA TGTGCCAGCAGCTCGACAGGGTTCCAAGAGACCCAGTACTTC.

This clonotype was found many times. V gene TRBV11-1 combines with J gene TRBJ1-1; D uncertain. Germline loops: CDR1 SGHAT, CDR2 FQDESV (reference sequence). The CDR3 runs to 17 residues. Trimming shortened V by 1 base and J by 0 bases, and 15 bases separated the two germline ends. The CDR3 spells CASSLVWQQLLNTEAFF. The CDR3 DNA follows: TGTGCCAGCAGCTTAGTGTGGCAGCAGCTTTTGAACACTGAAGCTTTCTTT.

V gene TRBV10-3 combines with J gene TRBJ2-3; D remains unclear. Trimming pared 0 bases from V and 2 bases from J, leaving 6 bases between. The CDR3 contains 14 residues. The germline CDR1 and CDR2 sequences are ENHRY and SYGVKD. CDR3 protein: CAISESFATDTQYF. The CDR3, as DNA: TGTGCCATCAGTGAGTCGTTCGCCACAGATACGCAGTATTTT.

This clonotype has only a few counts. V is TRBV28 and J is TRBJ2-1; 11 nucleotides line up with TRBD2. The CDR3 sequence is 15 residues long. Germline V gene data show CDR1 as MDHEN and CDR2 as SYDVKM. V gave up 6 bases and J gave up 7 bases; unmatched junction bases: 8. The CDR3: CASRISGGALNEQFF. DNA for the CDR3: TGTGCCAGCAGGATTAGCGGGGGGGCACTAAATGAGCAGTTCTTC.

There are many counts of this clonotype. The genes are TRBV7-2 and TRBJ1-1, with D possibly matching TRBD1 (5 bases). Germline-derived CDR1 and CDR2 are SGHTA and FQGNSA. Trimming shortened V by 3 bases and J by 4 bases, and 12 bases separated the two germline ends. The CDR3 has 14 residues. The CDR3 bases are TGTGCCAGCAGCTTTGTTCAGGGAGGCACTGAAGCTTTCTTT. Translating it yields CASSFVQGGTEAFF.

This clonotype was observed many times. V and J are TRBV7-9 and TRBJ1-1; D is undetermined. This CDR3 has 13 residues. Trimming took 4 bases from V and 4 from J, leaving 10 bases between them. The germline gives CDR1 SEHNR, CDR2 FQNEAQ (reference sequence). The CDR3: CASSSTLGTEAFF. The CDR3 DNA reads TGTGCCAGCAGCTCTACACTGGGCACTGAAGCTTTCTTT. Looking up the rest from reference TRBV7-9 and TRBJ1-1 gives the full variable domain: DTGVSQNPRHKITKRGQNVTFRCDPISEHNRLYWYRQTLGQGPEFLTYFQNEAQLEKSRLLSDRFSAERPKGSFSTLEIQRTEQGDSAMYLCASSSTLGTEAFFGQGTRLTVV.

This clonotype was detected ten times or more. V and J are TRBV2 and TRBJ2-1, with TRBD2 identical over 8 bases. Trimming took 3 bases from V and 2 from J; bases not matched to a gene: 3. CDR1 is SNHLY and CDR2 is FYNNEI in the germline V gene. The CDR3 is 15 amino acids. CDR3 bases: TGTGCCAGCAGTGAGGGGCGGGGGGCCTACAATGAGCAGTTCTTC. Residues: CASSEGRGAYNEQFF.

This clonotype occurred many times. V and J are TRBV27 and TRBJ2-5; tentative D call: TRBD2 (5 bases). Trimming left V 5 bases short and J 1 base short, with 11 bases between. Germline CDR1 MNHEY, CDR2 SMNVEV (reference sequence). CDR3 length equals 14 residues. The CDR3 coding sequence is TGTGCCAGCAGTCGATCGGGGTTCCAAGAGACCCAGTACTTC. It is translated as CASSRSGFQETQYF.

This clonotype was observed at least ten times. The V call is TRBV2, the J call TRBJ1-5, with D maybe TRBD1 (6 bases). Germline assignment: CDR1 SNHLY and CDR2 FYNNEI. The ends were cut back, 3 bases at V and 4 bases at J, with 16 bases in the middle. The CDR3 totals 16 residues. Here the CDR3 reads CASSDRFRGGNQPQHF. DNA of the CDR3: TGTGCCAGCAGTGACAGGTTCAGGGGTGGAAATCAGCCCCAGCATTTT.

This clonotype has at least ten counts. V and J are TRBV12-3 or TRBV12-4 and TRBJ1-2, with 9 nucleotides matching TRBD1. This CDR3 is 14 amino acids long. V was pared by 1 base and J by 8 bases, with 5 bases of the junction left unmatched. CDR3 region: CASSLVGTGTGYTF. CDR3 nucleotides: TGTGCCAGCAGTTTAGTTGGGACAGGGACGGGCTACACCTTC.

This clonotype has at least ten counts. This chain joins TRBV7-2 and TRBJ1-2; 10 bases line up with TRBD1. Germline V gene lookup returns CDR1 SGHTA and CDR2 FQGNSA. CDR3 length equals 15 residues. V lost 3 bases to trimming and J lost 4 bases; unmatched junction nucleotides: 5. The CDR3 region has the DNA TGTGCCAGCAGCTTTGGGACAGGGGAGGTCTATGGCTACACCTTC. Translated: CASSFGTGEVYGYTF. Variable domain in full (rest from reference TRBV7-2 and TRBJ1-2): GAGVSQSPSNKVTEKGKDVELRCDPISGHTALYWYRQSLGQGLEFLIYFQGNSAPDKSGLPSDRFSAERTGGSVSTLTIQRTQQEDSAVYLCASSFGTGEVYGYTFGSGTRLTVV.

This clonotype was seen repeatedly, ten times or more. V is TRBV14 and J is TRBJ2-2, with TRBD1 identical over 10 bases. CDR1 SGHDN and CDR2 FVKESK come from the germline V gene. This CDR3 spans 14 amino acids. The V and J ends lost 6 bases and 5 bases, in that order; junction bases with no gene match: 3. The CDR3 DNA reads as TGTGCCAGCAGTCGGGACAGGGGAACCGGGGAGCTGTTTTTT. It is translated as CASSRDRGTGELFF.

This clonotype was picked up many times. The V and J genes are TRBV2 and TRBJ2-7, with D possibly TRBD1 on 5 matching bases. Germline CDR1 SNHLY, CDR2 FYNNEI. Trimming cost V 5 bases and J 12 bases, with 20 bases left between them. The CDR3 consists of 13 residues. The CDR3, as DNA: TGTGCCAGCAGTAGTGAGGTGCAGGGAAGTCCGTACTTC. Translation: CASSSEVQGSPYF.

V and J are TRBV7-8 and TRBJ1-1; D is perhaps TRBD1 (5 bases). The germline V gene encodes CDR1 SGHVS and CDR2 FQNEAQ. This CDR3 has 16 residues. Trimming took 5 bases from V and 1 from J, leaving 17 bases between them. CDR3 protein: CASSIRGAVQNTEAFF. For the CDR3, the DNA is TGTGCCAGCAGCATCCGAGGGGCAGTCCAGAACACTGAAGCTTTCTTT.

This clonotype was recorded at least ten times. The chain carries TRBV7-2 and TRBJ1-2; no reliable D call. Germline V gene sequence: CDR1 SGHTA, CDR2 FQGNSA. This CDR3 region has 14 residues. V lost 0 bases and J 5 bases, leaving 10 bases between the germline ends. CDR3 in amino acids: CASSLAQGKYGYTF. The CDR3 nucleotides are TGTGCCAGCAGCTTAGCGCAAGGAAAGTATGGCTACACCTTC.

Ten or more counts support this clonotype. This chain uses TRBV20-1 with TRBJ2-1; the match to TRBD2 covers 8 bases. CDR3 size: 14 residues. The V and J ends lost 5 bases and 4 bases, in that order; junction bases with no gene match: 7. Per the germline V gene, CDR1 is DFQATT and CDR2 is SNEGSKA (reference sequence). The CDR3 region is CSALSGGDYNEQFF. The CDR3 DNA follows: TGCAGTGCTTTAAGCGGGGGAGATTACAATGAGCAGTTCTTC.

This clonotype was picked up many times. The chain couples TRBV12-3 or TRBV12-4 to TRBJ2-5; D might be TRBD1 or TRBD2, each matching 5 bases. CDR3 size: 16 residues. V lost 1 base and J lost 1, with 13 bases in between. The CDR3 bases are TGTGCCAGCAGTTTAGAGGTGGTGGGGACCCAAGAGACCCAGTACTTC. Amino acids: CASSLEVVGTQETQYF.

This clonotype has at least ten counts. The chain couples TRBV6-5 to TRBJ2-2; TRBD1 might be the D (8 bases). V was trimmed by 6 bases and J by 3 bases, leaving 17 bases between them. Germline lookup yields CDR1 MNHEY and CDR2 SVGAGI. The CDR3 spans 16 residues. This CDR3 reads CASRGGQGGDTGELFF. The CDR3 bases are TGTGCCAGCAGAGGTGGACAGGGAGGGGACACCGGGGAGCTGTTTTTT.

This clonotype was recorded many times. V usage is TRBV9 and J usage is TRBJ1-3; no clear D. Trimming took 3 bases from V and 2 from J, leaving 6 bases between them. CDR1 is SGDLS, CDR2 YYNGEE, per germline. CDR3 length: 13 amino acids. CDR3 amino acids: CASSANTGNTIYF. For the CDR3, the DNA is TGTGCCAGCAGCGCTAATACTGGAAACACCATATATTTT.

This clonotype has a count of ten or more. The V and J genes are TRBV28 and TRBJ2-6; 7 nucleotides align to TRBD1. V lost 5 bases, J lost 0 bases, and 10 bases stayed unmatched. This CDR3 comprises 18 residues. CDR1 MDHEN and CDR2 SYDVKM come from the germline V gene. CDR3 sequence: CASSPPGQFLSGANVLTF. In DNA form, the CDR3 reads TGTGCCAGCAGTCCCCCGGGACAGTTCCTCTCTGGGGCCAACGTCCTGACTTTC.

This clonotype was recorded at least ten times. The chain joins TRBV28 to TRBJ2-5, with D perhaps TRBD1 or TRBD2 (5 bases each). CDR1 and CDR2 (germline): MDHEN, SYDVKM. The V end lost 4 bases, the J end lost 5 bases, and 17 bases lay between the germline ends. The CDR3 extends over 15 amino acids. CDR3: CASSSPPLGVETQYF. The CDR3, as DNA: TGTGCCAGCAGTTCGCCCCCATTGGGGGTGGAGACCCAGTACTTC.

This clonotype has only a few counts. The CDR3 loop reads CASRRGETEAFF. In DNA, the CDR3 is TGTGCCAGCAGGAGGGGGGAAACTGAAGCTTTCTTT. This rearrangement joins TRBV6-5 to TRBJ1-1; possibly TRBD1 for D (6 bases). Germline values: CDR1 MNHEY, CDR2 SVGAGI. Trimming shortened V by 6 bases and J by 5 bases, and 10 bases separated the two germline ends. The CDR3 is made up of 12 amino acids.

This clonotype is deemed medium-sized. The chain combines TRBV2 with TRBJ1-1; 7 nucleotides line up with TRBD1. The CDR3 is made up of 14 amino acids. The ends lost 6 bases at V and 4 bases at J; junction bases unmatched: 8. Germline V gene sequence: CDR1 SNHLY, CDR2 FYNNEI. As DNA, the CDR3 is TGTGCCAGCAGCCTACCCAGGGGGAGCACTGAAGCTTTCTTT. It translates to CASSLPRGSTEAFF.